This T cell receptor beta chain was sequenced for a study of T cell responses to AZD1222 COVID-19 vaccine. Study overall: Pooling was applied to second doses at about 4 or about 12 weeks. Findings and limits, study-wide: Clonal diversity was possibly underestimated, and white British individuals and females predominated among donors. Per reports, nearly half of all spike-specific TCRs target regions that are unmutated in variants.

Repertoires were generated with immunoSEQ multiplex PCR, while TCRdb's copy carries only in-frame clones and drops some. The table shows roughly 91,000 clones, with about nine tenths occurring only once. CDR3 size: 16 residues. V lost 4 bases and J 0 bases, leaving 14 bases between the germline ends. Germline loops: CDR1 MNHEY, CDR2 SVGAGI. For this clone: Antigen: not known.

This rearrangement joins TRBV6-5 to TRBJ2-3, with D perhaps TRBD1 or TRBD2 (6 bases each). The input for sequencing was peripheral blood, taken on day 0 of AZD1222 vaccination. The sequence was obtained from an adult in good health. CDR3 DNA sequence: TGTGCCAGCAGTTCGGGGGCGGGCCACAGCACAGATACGCAGTATTTT. Amino acid sequence: CASSSGAGHSTDTQYF.